Listed below are T cell receptor beta chains from one sample, sequenced in a study of regulatory and conventional T cells in RAG deficiency. The method was immunoSEQ multiplex PCR; TCRdb's version includes in-frame clones alone and lacks a portion of them. The repertoire consists of some 28,000 clones, with just over 90% occurring once and the leading ten covering around 0.79%. The same sample was also used in a study of regulatory T cells.

The sequenced material came from Tregs sorted from blood. Receptor source: a human donor in good health. Both conserved end residues are part of each CDR3. The order of the fields is clone size, J gene, V gene, CDR3 protein. Expanded clones get a size class; other rows say once, few or many, or leave the size out.

.	TRBJ2-3	TRBV5-1	CASSSSGGATDTQYF
.	TRBJ1-1	TRBV9	CASSVLGLNTEAFF
.	TRBJ1-1	TRBV7-9	CASSSQGWTEAFF
.	TRBJ2-3	TRBV9	CASSEGTFADTQYF
.	TRBJ2-1	TRBV9	CASSVDVNEQFF
few	TRBJ2-4	TRBV5-1	CASSLGTGTMGNIQYF
.	TRBJ2-3	TRBV5-1	CASSLTSMSTDTQYF
.	TRBJ1-1	TRBV6-1	CASTPGGPRTEAFF
.	TRBJ2-2	TRBV10-3	CAISESSGVDGELFF
.	TRBJ2-7	TRBV7-2	CASSLVRTYSYEQYF
.	TRBJ1-2	TRBV18	CASSPQRLNYGYTF
medium-sized	TRBJ1-2	TRBV19	CASTRGRPYGYTF
.	TRBJ2-5	TRBV10-3	CAISSRGRRGQETQYF
.	TRBJ1-1	TRBV13	CASSARGVMNTEAFF
.	TRBJ1-6	TRBV6-6	CASSRGTLHGSPLHF
.	TRBJ1-5	TRBV5-1	CASSSSGASNQPQHF
.	TRBJ1-5	TRBV27	CASSPRQGRMFHQPQHF
.	TRBJ2-6	TRBV18	CASRSSSITSGANVLTF
.	TRBJ2-7	TRBV6-1	CASSLNGVYEQYF
.	TRBJ2-2	TRBV5-1	CASGQTSGGFGELFF
.	TRBJ2-7	TRBV6-1	CASSVWAGAANSYEQYF
.	TRBJ2-3	TRBV6-5	CASSYSGAGGDTQYF
.	TRBJ2-3	TRBV9	CASSTRAFTDTQYF
.	TRBJ1-1	TRBV27	CASSKTGVNTEAFF
.	TRBJ2-5	TRBV4-1	CASSQAPGQGAETQYF
.	TRBJ1-2	TRBV7-2	CASSSDFYPANYGYTF
.	TRBJ1-2	TRBV5-1	CASSWTRNYGYTF
.	TRBJ1-4	TRBV19	CASSGLLKKLFF
.	TRBJ1-6	TRBV6-5	CASSLQDNSPLHF
.	TRBJ1-6	TRBV19	CASSFNRGVSYNSPLHF
.	TRBJ2-2	TRBV11-2	CASSLDGFRGELFF
.	TRBJ2-1	TRBV7-2	CASSLVLQNEQFF
.	TRBJ2-2	TRBV5-1	CASSLVRGIRGAGELFF
.	TRBJ2-4	TRBV19	CASSSLRDRVSRAKNIQYF
.	TRBJ2-7	TRBV4-1	CASSQGLQRLFTYEQYF
.	TRBJ1-2	TRBV19	CASSIPRRGRNYGYTF
.	TRBJ2-2	TRBV2	CASSEMGSFTGELFF
.	TRBJ2-3	TRBV18	CASSPLASSTDTQYF
few	TRBJ1-1	TRBV6-6	CASSYVRARNTEAFF
.	TRBJ2-2	TRBV7-5	CARSLGTGQDTGELFF
.	TRBJ1-5	TRBV6-1	CASRGDRGQPQHF
.	TRBJ2-5	TRBV5-1	CASSSASWGTPGRETQYF
.	TRBJ2-7	TRBV20-1	CSAGWSYEQYF
.	TRBJ1-1	TRBV5-6	CASSLRGAYTEAFF
.	TRBJ1-5	TRBV28	CASSLLVLSNQPQHF
.	TRBJ1-4	TRBV19	CASSIGQGDEKLFF
.	TRBJ1-2	TRBV25-1	CASGGTGVGYTF
.	TRBJ2-3	TRBV5-1	CASQHGFPDTQYF
.	TRBJ2-7	TRBV5-1	CASTSSYEQYF
.	TRBJ1-4	TRBV2	CASRSGTIEKLFF
few	TRBJ1-6	TRBV6-5	CASRATTENSPLHF
.	TRBJ1-2	TRBV6-5	CASSMTVTNYGYTF
once	TRBJ1-5	TRBV9	CASSVGPGGNQPQHF